At least ten counts were recorded for the clone carrying this T cell receptor beta chain. Unique molecular identifiers tagged the TCRbeta library. TCRdb ran MiXCR on the PCR reads and lists one entry per CDR3 protein. The table lists more than 550,000 distinct CDR3 sequences, 8% to 11% of them singletons. This specimen belongs to a study of T-cell reconstitution after alpha-beta-depleted transplantation in children. Germline CDR1 and CDR2: LGHDT and YNNKEL (reference sequence). Losses at the gene ends were 1 base for V and 7 bases for J; bases not matched to a gene: 10. The CDR3 extends over 15 amino acids.

The source is a human donor who donated a stem cell graft to a child with acute myeloid leukemia. The chain recombines TRBV3-1 with TRBJ2-7, with 7 bases identical to TRBD1. The sequences come from PBMCs from the stem cell graft donor, collected from the stem cell graft. The CDR3 loop is CASSQAPQGQREQYF. As DNA, the CDR3 is TGTGCCAGCAGCCAAGCCCCACAGGGGCAACGAGAGCAGTACTTC.